The sequence of this T cell receptor (beta chain) was determined in a study of blood T cell repertoires in COVID-19 (dated by TCRdb to 2019 to 2021). As for the study more broadly: Collaborator samples came from the United States, Italy and Spain and covered acute and convalescent phases of COVID-19. The prospective study material was composed of cDNA or gDNA derived from T cells, B-cell-depleted T cells, or PBMCs. Subjects who had been exposed to COVID-19, were actively infected with it, or had recovered from it provided the deeply sampled blood TCRbeta repertoires that made up the dataset. The repertoires were released in a freely available public database meant as a resource for research on the immune response to SARS-CoV-2. The samples were drawn from the first 160 participants of the ongoing ImmuneRACE study and from more than 1,000 subjects provided by 6 global collaborators. Sample metadata almost always included a de-identified subject ID, COVID-19 status, age in years and sex. Where HLA class I and class II types were available, the types were taken from metadata supplied by the sample provider, not from assay-based typing. Here is what the overall study found, with its caveats: Clinical and demographic metadata were provided uncurated, with the amount varying by source and participant.

At one collaborating source in Seattle, patients were enrolled during active infection and were followed longitudinally through the course of disease. Each collaborating institution followed its own protocols to collect whole blood in K2EDTA tubes. Collaborator samples were shipped for TCRbeta analysis as frozen whole blood, isolated PBMCs, or DNA extracted from either sample type. V drops 3 bases and J drops 2 bases, leaving 26 bases in between. The CDR3 runs 19 residues from the cysteine to the phenylalanine. This entry keeps only the CDR3 DNA: 57 bases, framed from base 1. A word on this clone: Its cognate antigen has yet to be identified. One base away there is no much larger clone; base qualities are not given.

TCRbeta CDR3 regions were amplified from genomic DNA using the immunoSEQ Assay, a bias-controlled multiplex PCR. The source study handled its data this way. The number of nucleated cells in each sample was estimated by amplification of reference gene primers within the assay. Sequence reads were collapsed and filtered to measure the absolute abundance of every unique TCRbeta CDR3 rearrangement. For each sample, productive Simpson clonality was calculated by taking the square root of Simpson's diversity index across productive rearrangements. In its TCRdb copy, this immuneACCESS table keeps in-frame sequences only and misses some clones. Where compared with another copy, unresolved V genes explain less than half of these, and the others have no known cause. V and J calls and clone size are given by that table; D and trimming were obtained from the DNA. This sample has about 150,000 clones in its table, and approximately 90% of those were observed once. The top ten constitute roughly 13% of the sample.

The chain uses TRBV23-1 and TRBJ2-7, with TRBD1 perhaps the D gene, on 6 matching bases. TRBV23-1 is noted as an ORF with a role that remains uncertain. The material sequenced was peripheral blood. This receptor was identified in a man aged 18 to 35 with COVID-19, enrolled during active disease. CDR3 region: CASSQPQQGPPLQPYEQYF. The DNA sequence is as follows: TGCGCCAGCAGTCAGCCCCAACAGGGCCCCCCTCTACAACCCTACGAGCAGTACTTC.